This TCR beta chain was observed in a study of OX40 agonist ivuxolimab in advanced cancers. The study, taken as a whole, reports: Clonal expansion from baseline to week 6 occurred in both CD4+ and CD8+ T cells. Among the lowest peripheral clonal expansion occurred in 0.1-3.0 mg/kg partial responders. Expanded clones were, on average, more numerous in CD8+ T cells than in CD4+.

Germline CDR1 reads SGHDT; CDR2 reads YYEEEE. The CDR3 is 16 residues long. Trimming pared 1 base from V and 0 bases from J, leaving 8 bases between. This clone was recorded a few times. Its target is not known. Patients with autoimmune history or systemic immunosuppression were excluded. Method: immunoSEQ multiplex PCR; TCRdb's copy keeps in-frame clones and lacks some. The table shows around 65,000 clones, with roughly 92% occurring only once. The chain links TRBV5-6 to TRBJ2-6; D is unclear. The source material was CD4+ or CD8+ T cells sorted from blood, sampled in a trial of the OX40 agonist ivuxolimab. The receptor's source is an adult with an advanced solid tumor such as melanoma, head and neck, liver or kidney cancer. CDR3 residues: CASSLFIFSGANVLTF. DNA for the CDR3: TGTGCCAGCAGCTTGTTTATCTTCTCTGGGGCCAACGTCCTGACTTTC.